This T cell receptor beta chain was identified in a study of OX40 agonist ivuxolimab in advanced cancers. Looking at the study overall: The costimulatory receptor OX40 (CD134) was targeted by ivuxolimab, a fully human IgG2 agonistic monoclonal antibody. Intravenous ivuxolimab was administered to patients every 2 weeks at six dose levels: 0.01, 0.1, 0.3, 1.5, 3 and 10 mg/kg. Of the approximately 50 patients in dose escalation, about 19 had hepatocellular carcinoma, about 15 had melanoma, 9 had renal cell carcinoma and 9 had head and neck cancer. The dose-escalation cohort was 82.7% male with a mean age of about 60 years, ranging from about 23 to 85. Prior anti-PD-1, anti-PD-L1 or anti-CTLA-4 therapy was permitted, and checkpoint inhibitors had been received by about 36% of dose-escalation patients. Three dose-escalation patients achieved partial responses, one with hepatocellular carcinoma and two with cutaneous melanoma. The purpose of peripheral TCRbeta sequencing was to test whether ivuxolimab changed TCR sequence diversity and led to clonal T-cell expansion. The paper reports the monotherapy dose-escalation portion (N of about 47 patients) of the phase I ivuxolimab trial.

Genomic DNA was isolated from the sorted cells so that the TCRbeta CDR3 region could be sequenced. The immunoSEQ Assay was used to sequence the TCRbeta CDR3 regions. Held by TCRdb, this immuneACCESS table contains in-frame sequences only and omits some clones. Under half of the omission traces to an unresolved V gene where checked; the cause of the rest is unknown. Across this sample there are roughly 80,000 clones, with 80% to 90% seen only once. Of the sample, 0.25% to 0.4% is held by the ten largest clones. The CDR3 runs 16 amino acids, cysteine and phenylalanine included. Only CDR3 DNA remains: 48 bases, in frame from the first base. The germline V and J ends show losses of 1 base and 4 bases respectively, and no gene match explains 8 bases of the junction. CDR1 and CDR2 (SGHTA, FQGNSA) derive from the germline V gene. Patients with autoimmune disease history or receiving systemic immunosuppression were excluded from the trial. Peripheral blood for TCR sequencing was collected from all dose cohorts at baseline, on cycle 4 day 1, and on cycle 7 day 1. The samples were taken from a phase I, first-in-human, multicenter, open-label dose-escalation trial of ivuxolimab. The trial enrolled adults with locally advanced or metastatic head and neck squamous cell, hepatocellular, melanoma or renal cell carcinoma. Before TCR sequencing, CD4+ T cells and CD8+ T cells from peripheral blood were sorted into separate populations.

As for this clone: Its antigen is still unknown. Base qualities are not recorded, but no much larger clone differs from it by a single base.

Here is what the overall study found, with its caveats: The antigen specificity of the clonally expanded peripheral T cells was not determined. At doses from 0.1 to 3.0 mg/kg, clonal expansion was seen in both CD4+ and CD8+ blood T cells between baseline and week 6. Low levels of normalized T-cell clonal expansion were also seen in some nonresponding patients. After ivuxolimab, CD8+ T cells had more expanded clones than CD4+ T cells on average. In the 0.1-3.0 mg/kg groups, partial responders had among the lowest normalized peripheral clonal expansion, particularly in CD8+ T cells.

The sequencing used CD4+ or CD8+ T cells sorted from blood, collected in a trial of the OX40 agonist ivuxolimab. The sequence is built from TRBV7-2 and TRBJ2-7, and 9 junction bases match TRBD1. This receptor was identified in an adult with an advanced solid tumor such as melanoma, head and neck, liver or kidney cancer. In nucleotide form, the sequence is TGTGCCAGCAGCTTAGGACCGGGACAGGGTGCGTACGAGCAGTACTTC. This translates into CASSLGPGQGAYEQYF.